The sequence of this T cell receptor beta chain was determined in a study of blood T cell repertoires in COVID-19. Turning to the study itself: COVID-19 samples, acute and convalescent, were from the United States, Italy and Spain. T cells, B-cell-depleted T cells, or PBMCs provided the cDNA or gDNA that served as material.

Source study methods: Nucleated cell counts were estimated from reference gene primer amplification. Here immunoSEQ multiplex PCR was the method, and the copy in TCRdb shows in-frame clones only, minus some. The V and J calls and clone size come from that table; D and trimming were worked out from the DNA. Among about 220,000 clones, around four fifths were seen once, and the ten largest hold less than 6%. Enrolled during active infection, Seattle patients were then followed longitudinally. This CDR3 comprises 16 residues. Germline V gives CDR1 LGHDT, CDR2 YNNKEL (reference sequence). Germline trimming cut 5 bases from V and 1 base from J; bases unmatched to any gene: 8.

The chain joins TRBV3-1 (or the pseudogene TRBV3-2) to TRBJ1-5; 7 bases are a match to TRBD1. The receptor's source is a woman between 70 and 85 years old with COVID-19, enrolled during active disease. The source material was peripheral blood. The CDR3 protein is CASSSYRGSSNQPQHF. The CDR3, as DNA: TGTGCCAGCAGCTCTTACAGGGGATCGAGCAATCAGCCCCAGCATTTT.